This entry features one TCR beta chain sequence. What it binds is unknown. The V gene lost 1 base and the J gene lost 7 bases, with 20 bases spanning the gap. Germline lookup yields CDR1 LGHNA and CDR2 YSLEER. The CDR3 runs to 17 residues. The sample originates from a study of T cell responses to AZD1222 COVID-19 vaccine. Whole-study results and caveats: Donors skewed white British and female; clonal diversity was possibly underestimated. Among spike-specific TCRs, nearly half reportedly target unmutated variant regions. Spike-specific TCR breadth and depth both grew after two AZD1222 doses. Baseline seropositivity characterized only a handful of AZD1222 recipients.

Sequenced by immunoSEQ multiplex PCR; TCRdb stores in-frame clones only, minus some. The data include some 150,000 clones; the top ten clones carry 2.2%. This TCR came from an adult in good health. V usage is TRBV4-3 and J usage is TRBJ1-3; the D gene is possibly TRBD1 (5 bases). Input material: peripheral blood. The CDR3 region is CASSQGAAGSTQNTIYF. The CDR3 DNA is TGCGCCAGCAGCCAAGGAGCCGCAGGGTCGACTCAGAACACCATATATTTT.